Shown below are 17 T cell receptor beta chains from a single sample sequenced in a study of beta chain features in type 1 diabetes (dated by TCRdb to between 2017 and 2018). The library came from the immunoSEQ multiplex PCR assay. All of the isolated RNA was reverse transcribed with the High Capacity cDNA Reverse Transcription Kit, so expressed TCRB transcripts were sequenced. In TCRdb, the immuneACCESS table is reduced to in-frame sequences with V and J assigned. These tables do not hold every clone; where another copy was compared, an unresolved V gene accounts for under half, and the others remain unexplained. Present in this sample are around 250,000 clones, 27% of which were seen just once. The top ten clonotypes cover under 4.5% of the sample. The specimen sequenced was central memory CD4+ T cells from blood. The receptors derive from a young man in good health.

The V and J genes are TRBV5-1 and TRBJ2-5, with D possibly matching TRBD2 (5 bases). The CDR3 is 14 amino acids. The V gene lost 0 bases and the J gene lost 5 bases, with 11 bases spanning the gap. From germline, CDR1 is SGHRS and CDR2 YFSETQ. Written as DNA, the CDR3 is TGCGCCAGCAGCTTGGAAGGCCAGCGGGAGACCCAGTACTTC. Translating it yields CASSLEGQRETQYF.

The rearrangement joins TRBV2 to TRBJ1-1, with 7 bases fitting TRBD1. Unmatched junction bases numbered 2, after V lost 4 bases and J lost 3 bases. There are 13 residues in the CDR3. CDR1 and CDR2 from the germline V gene are SNHLY and FYNNEI. The DNA for the CDR3 is TGTGCCAGCAGTGCAGGACAGGACACTGAAGCTTTCTTT. Protein: CASSAGQDTEAFF.

The table lists this clone with a few counts. This chain joins TRBV6-1 and TRBJ1-6; tentatively, D is TRBD1 (6 bases). The CDR3 extends over 15 amino acids. Trimming shortened V by 2 bases and J by 10 bases, and 15 bases separated the two germline ends. The germline gives CDR1 MNHNS, CDR2 SASEGT. The CDR3 region is CASSERGDPNSPLHF. The CDR3 DNA follows: TGTGCCAGCAGTGAAAGGGGGGACCCGAACTCACCCCTCCACTTT.

The chain joins TRBV30 to TRBJ1-2; no reliable D call. V was cut by 1 base and J by 4 bases, with 13 bases left in between. There are 14 residues in the CDR3. Germline V gene data show CDR1 as GTSNPN and CDR2 as SVGIG (reference sequence). CDR3 protein: CAWSGSKSGYGYTF. CDR3 sequence (DNA): TGTGCCTGGAGTGGCAGTAAATCGGGCTATGGCTACACCTTC.

V is TRBV4-3 and J is TRBJ2-1; 10 bases align to TRBD2. The CDR3 extends over 14 amino acids. The trim removed 1 base at V and 9 bases at J, leaving 3 bases unmatched. Germline assignment: CDR1 LGHNA and CDR2 YSLEER. The CDR3 coding sequence is TGCGCCAGCAGCCAAGCTAGCGGGAGAGGTGAGCAGTTCTTC. This codes for CASSQASGRGEQFF.

This clone appeared a single time. The chain is built from TRBV29-1 and TRBJ2-1, with TRBD2 matching over 11 bases. Trimming at V came to 7 bases and at J to 1 base, leaving 21 bases not matched to a gene. This CDR3 spans 20 amino acids. Germline V gives CDR1 SQVTM, CDR2 ANQGSEA. The CDR3: CSANPPWRSSGRTSYNEQFF. CDR3 DNA sequence: TGCAGCGCCAACCCCCCCTGGAGGTCTAGCGGGAGGACTTCCTACAATGAGCAGTTCTTC.

Remarks on this clone: This same CDR3 is encoded by further DNA sequences in the sample. The J gene is TRBJ1-1, the V gene TRBV5-1; unclear D gene. The germline V gene encodes CDR1 SGHRS and CDR2 YFSETQ. Trimming cost V 0 bases and J 2 bases, with 8 bases left between them. The CDR3 runs to 14 residues. This CDR3 is CASSLATANTEAFF. CDR3 DNA sequence: TGCGCCAGCAGCTTGGCGACGGCAAACACTGAAGCTTTCTTT.

The chain links TRBV10-3 to TRBJ2-7; D possibly corresponds to TRBD2 (5 bases). This CDR3 has 15 amino acids. Germline values: CDR1 ENHRY, CDR2 SYGVKD. V shed 9 bases and J shed 4 bases, with 22 bases lying between them. The CDR3 loop reads CAMKDGSGSSYEQYF. CDR3 sequence (DNA): TGTGCCATGAAGGACGGCTCGGGAAGCTCATACGAGCAGTACTTC.

This clone was observed a few times. The chain has TRBV30 and TRBJ2-1; 8 bases fit TRBD2. This CDR3 has 17 residues. CDR1 is GTSNPN and CDR2 is SVGIG in the germline V gene (reference sequence). Losses at the gene ends were 2 bases for V and 9 bases for J; bases not matched to a gene: 18. The chain's CDR3 is CAWSSIGAGDVDSEQFF. CDR3 in DNA: TGTGCCTGGAGTTCCATTGGAGCGGGAGACGTAGATTCTGAGCAGTTCTTC. The full variable domain, with the rest looked up from reference TRBV30 and TRBJ2-1, is SQTIHQWPATLVQPVGSPLSLECTVEGTSNPNLYWYRQAAGRGLQLLFYSVGIGQISSEVPQNLSASRPQDRQFILSSKKLLLSDSGFYLCAWSSIGAGDVDSEQFFGPGTRLTVL.

This clone was seen only a few times. This chain links TRBV29-1 with TRBJ2-1; D may correspond to TRBD1 or TRBD2 (5 bases each). The germline gives CDR1 SQVTM, CDR2 ANQGSEA. CDR3 length: 11 residues. The germline V and J ends were trimmed by 8 bases and 10 bases, with 15 bases remaining between them. The CDR3 protein is CSSRGVGEQFF. The CDR3 DNA follows: TGCAGCTCCCGAGGGGTAGGGGAGCAGTTCTTC.

The chain joins TRBV7-2 to TRBJ2-1, with TRBD2 matching 8 bases. Germline assignment: CDR1 SGHTA and CDR2 FQGNSA. This CDR3 is built from 16 residues. Trimming removed 5 bases from V and 2 bases from J; junction bases left unmatched: 8. CDR3 amino acids: CASSLRLAKTYNEQFF. In nucleotides, the CDR3 is TGTGCCAGCAGCCTCCGACTAGCGAAAACCTACAATGAGCAGTTCTTC.

The V gene is TRBV5-6, the J gene TRBJ2-7; 8 nucleotides agree with TRBD1. V shed 3 bases, J shed 1 base, and the junction held 3 bases outside the gene matches. CDR1 and CDR2 from the germline V gene are SGHDT and YYEEEE. This CDR3 has 14 residues. The CDR3 loop reads CASSWTGPSYEQYF. The CDR3 DNA is TGTGCCAGCAGCTGGACAGGGCCTTCCTACGAGCAGTACTTC.

This chain joins TRBV2 and TRBJ1-5, with D possibly matching TRBD1 (6 bases). The ends were cut back, 8 bases at V and 4 bases at J, with 12 bases in the middle. Germline V gene data show CDR1 as SNHLY and CDR2 as FYNNEI. The CDR3 covers 13 residues. The CDR3 DNA follows: TGTGCCAGCCAACAGGGCCGTAATCAGCCCCAGCATTTT. It specifies CASQQGRNQPQHF.

The chain uses TRBV11-2 and TRBJ2-1; TRBD1 matches 11 bases. V was clipped by 3 bases and J by 12 bases; unmatched bases: 1. The CDR3 is made up of 12 amino acids. Germline CDR1 SGHAT, CDR2 FQNNGV. The CDR3 nucleotides read TGTGCCAGCAGCTTGGACAGGGGGCTGCAGTTCTTC. Protein sequence: CASSLDRGLQFF. The full variable domain, with the rest looked up from reference TRBV11-2 and TRBJ2-1, is EAGVAQSPRYKIIEKRQSVAFWCNPISGHATLYWYQQILGQGPKLLIQFQNNGVVDDSQLPKDRFSAERLKGVDSTLKIQPAKLEDSAVYLCASSLDRGLQFFGPGTRLTVL.

The gene calls are TRBV28 and TRBJ1-5; 7 positions agree with TRBD1. This CDR3 region has 14 residues. Trimming at V came to 4 bases and at J to 7 bases, leaving 7 bases not matched to a gene. Germline loops: CDR1 MDHEN, CDR2 SYDVKM. CDR3: CASSSSRGRQPQHF. In DNA form, the CDR3 reads TGTGCCAGCAGTTCATCCAGGGGGAGGCAGCCCCAGCATTTT.

The chain combines TRBV5-1 with TRBJ2-3; D could derive from TRBD1 or TRBD2 (5 bases each). CDR1 and CDR2 (germline): SGHRS, YFSETQ. The CDR3 sequence is 15 residues long. The V end was cut by 0 bases, the J end by 6 bases, with 14 bases between. The CDR3: CASSLAFEGTDTQYF. For the CDR3, the DNA is TGCGCCAGCAGCTTGGCCTTTGAGGGGACGGATACGCAGTATTTT. The whole variable domain, filled in from reference TRBV5-1 and TRBJ2-3, reads KAGVTQTPRYLIKTRGQQVTLSCSPISGHRSVSWYQQTPGQGLQFLFEYFSETQRNKGNFPGRFSGRQFSNSRSEMNVSTLELGDSALYLCASSLAFEGTDTQYFGPGTRLTVL.

There are a few counts of this clone. The gene calls are TRBV7-7 and TRBJ2-3, with 10 bases identical to TRBD2. This CDR3 is built from 16 residues. The junction had 3 bases not matched to a gene; V was cut back by 2 bases and J by 1 base. The germline V gene encodes CDR1 SSHAT and CDR2 FNYEAQ (reference sequence). The CDR3 bases are TGTGCCAGCAGCTTAAGCCTAGCGGGAGGCACAGATACGCAGTATTTT. Encoded protein: CASSLSLAGGTDTQYF.